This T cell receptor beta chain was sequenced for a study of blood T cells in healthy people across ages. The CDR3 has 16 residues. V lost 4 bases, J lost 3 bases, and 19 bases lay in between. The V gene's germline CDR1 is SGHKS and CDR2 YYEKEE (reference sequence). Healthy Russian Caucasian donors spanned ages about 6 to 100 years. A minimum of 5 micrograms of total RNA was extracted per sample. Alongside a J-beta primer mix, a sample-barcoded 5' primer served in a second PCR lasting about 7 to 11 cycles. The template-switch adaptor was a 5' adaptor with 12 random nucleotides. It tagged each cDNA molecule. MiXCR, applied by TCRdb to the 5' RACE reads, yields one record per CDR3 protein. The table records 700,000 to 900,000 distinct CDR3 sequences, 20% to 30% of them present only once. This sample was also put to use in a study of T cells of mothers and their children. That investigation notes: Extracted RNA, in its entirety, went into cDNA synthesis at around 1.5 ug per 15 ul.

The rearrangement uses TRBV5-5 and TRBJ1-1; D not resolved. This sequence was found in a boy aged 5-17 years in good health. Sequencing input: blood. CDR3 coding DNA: TGTGCCAGCAGCCCCGGTGTAGGCGCGGTGTACACTGAAGCTTTCTTT. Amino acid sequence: CASSPGVGAVYTEAFF.